The 28 T cell receptor beta chains reported below all come from one sample, sequenced in a study of shared clonotypes between healthy human individuals. TCRdb keeps only in-frame clones here, not all; method: immunoSEQ multiplex PCR. The table lists hundreds of thousands of clones, about three quarters of them singletons. The sequenced material came from memory CD4+ T cells sorted from blood. Noted subset: CD45RA-negative fraction. The receptors here all came from a woman under 40 in good health.

The gene calls are TRBV7-8 and TRBJ1-1; 7 bases are a match to TRBD1. Germline CDR1 SGHVS, CDR2 FQNEAQ. The trim removed 2 bases at V and 6 bases at J, leaving 18 bases unmatched. This CDR3 comprises 18 residues. CDR3 in DNA: TGTGCCAGCAGCTTACGTAGTAGGGGGCCCCGTTTCCGGTCTGAAGCTTTCTTT. It encodes CASSLRSRGPRFRSEAFF.

This chain connects TRBV6-1 to TRBJ1-5; TRBD1 agrees at 9 bases. CDR1 is MNHNS, CDR2 SASEGT, per germline. Germline trimming cut 6 bases from V and 7 bases from J; bases unmatched to any gene: 4. The CDR3 totals 13 residues. The CDR3 region has the DNA TGTGCCAGCAGCGGACAGGGGCGGCAGCCCCAGCATTTT. This sequence encodes CASSGQGRQPQHF.

This chain uses TRBV27 with TRBJ2-1; D is undetermined. Between the trimmed V and J ends, which lost 4 bases and 4 bases, there was a span of 5 bases. This CDR3 spans 12 amino acids. Germline loops: CDR1 MNHEY, CDR2 SMNVEV (reference sequence). The chain's CDR3 is CASSSPYNEQFF. CDR3 DNA: TGTGCCAGCAGTTCCCCGTACAATGAGCAGTTCTTC.

This clone was counted a few times. The rearrangement links TRBV7-8 to TRBJ1-5; D ambiguous. Germline CDR1 SGHVS, CDR2 FQNEAQ. V was shortened by 1 base and J by 6 bases, with 13 bases between the two germline ends. This CDR3 comprises 15 residues. Here the CDR3 reads CASSLGVAGSQPQHF. The CDR3, as DNA: TGTGCCAGCAGCTTAGGGGTCGCAGGTTCTCAGCCCCAGCATTTT.

The chain carries TRBV27 and TRBJ1-1; D unresolved. The CDR3 is 13 residues long. Germline V lookup: CDR1 MNHEY, CDR2 SMNVEV (reference sequence). Trimming took off 2 bases at V and 3 bases at J, with 7 bases between the two ends. The CDR3 region has the DNA TGTGCCAGCAGTTTAAGGGAGCACACTGAAGCTTTCTTT. It codes for CASSLREHTEAFF.

The chain has TRBV28 and TRBJ2-2; no firm D call. The CDR3 is made up of 15 amino acids. Between the trimmed V and J ends, which lost 6 bases and 7 bases, there was a span of 18 bases. Germline CDR1 reads MDHEN; CDR2 reads SYDVKM. CDR3: CASSSPGSNHGELFF. CDR3 DNA sequence: TGTGCCAGCAGCTCCCCGGGCTCCAATCACGGGGAGCTGTTTTTT.

The chain couples TRBV11-1 to TRBJ1-1; no definite D call. Germline V gives CDR1 SGHAT, CDR2 FQDESV (reference sequence). The CDR3 consists of 14 residues. Trimming left V 0 bases short and J 2 bases short, with 7 bases between. The CDR3 DNA reads TGTGCCAGCAGCTTAGCGCGCGCCAACACTGAAGCTTTCTTT. Its translation is CASSLARANTEAFF. Combining the CDR3 with reference TRBV11-1 and TRBJ1-1 gives the whole variable domain EAEVAQSPRYKITEKSQAVAFWCDPISGHATLYWYRQILGQGPELLVQFQDESVVDDSQLPKDRFSAERLKGVDSTLKIQPAELGDSAMYLCASSLARANTEAFFGQGTRLTVV.

The rearrangement uses TRBV10-3 and TRBJ2-3; D possibly corresponds to TRBD1 (5 bases). Germline V gives CDR1 ENHRY, CDR2 SYGVKD. The V end was cut by 8 bases, the J end by 2 bases, with 11 bases between. The CDR3 loop spans 13 amino acids. This chain's CDR3 is CAISTDNTDTQYF. As DNA, the CDR3 is TGTGCCATCTCGACAGACAACACAGATACGCAGTATTTT.

The genes are TRBV28 and TRBJ2-7; either TRBD1 or TRBD2 may fit D (5 bases each). Trimming shortened V by 8 bases and J by 5 bases, and 16 bases separated the two germline ends. Germline V gene sequence: CDR1 MDHEN, CDR2 SYDVKM. CDR3 length: 13 residues. CDR3 loop: CASLSVGANEQYF. The CDR3 region has the DNA TGTGCCAGCCTATCAGTCGGGGCTAACGAGCAGTACTTC.

This clone was seen many times. Other nucleotide sequences from this sample produce the same CDR3. This chain joins TRBV18 and TRBJ2-3; D could derive from TRBD1 or TRBD2 (5 bases each). This CDR3 spans 13 amino acids. The V and J ends lost 4 bases and 0 bases respectively, with 5 bases between them. Germline CDR1 is KGHSH and CDR2 is LQKENI. In DNA form, the CDR3 reads TGTGCCAGCTCACGGGACAGCACAGATACGCAGTATTTT. This sequence encodes CASSRDSTDTQYF.

This clone was found once. V usage is TRBV18 and J usage is TRBJ2-7; a possible D gene is TRBD1 (6 bases). CDR3 length equals 13 residues. Germline CDR1 and CDR2: KGHSH and LQKENI. V lost 4 bases to trimming and J lost 5 bases, with 12 bases between them. The CDR3 reads CASSLDRSDEQYF. The CDR3 bases are TGTGCCAGCTCACTGGACAGATCAGACGAGCAGTACTTC.

The rearrangement links TRBV28 to TRBJ1-2; 8 nucleotides line up with TRBD1. J was trimmed by 1 base and V by 6 bases; bases with no gene match: 7. This CDR3 has 15 residues. CDR1 is MDHEN and CDR2 is SYDVKM in the germline V gene. CDR3 loop: CASSPPDRGNYGYTF. Written as DNA, the CDR3 is TGTGCCAGCAGCCCACCCGACAGGGGTAACTATGGCTACACCTTC.

This clone was seen a single time. This chain joins TRBV2 and TRBJ1-2; D may be TRBD1 (5 bases). This CDR3 is built from 11 residues. CDR1 and CDR2 from the germline V gene are SNHLY and FYNNEI. V lost 6 bases, J lost 6 bases, and 8 bases lay in between. This CDR3 is CASSGTHGYTF. CDR3 bases: TGTGCCAGCAGCGGGACCCATGGCTACACCTTC.

This clone was detected a few times. The sample contains more than one DNA sequence encoding this CDR3. This chain joins TRBV19 and TRBJ2-2; D may be TRBD1 or TRBD2 (7 bases each). Trimming took off 3 bases at V and 3 bases at J, with 14 bases between the two ends. Germline loops: CDR1 LNHDA, CDR2 SQIVND (reference sequence). The CDR3 is 16 residues long. CDR3 region: CASSIGRGGDTGELFF. The CDR3, as DNA: TGTGCCAGTAGTATCGGCAGGGGGGGCGACACCGGGGAGCTGTTTTTT.

CDR3 region: CASSLAPGQGKETQYF. As DNA, the CDR3 is TGTGCCAGCTCACTGGCTCCGGGACAGGGGAAAGAGACCCAGTACTTC. J is TRBJ2-5 and V is TRBV18; 10 bases map to TRBD1. J gave up 3 bases and V 4 bases, and 8 bases lay outside the gene matches. The CDR3 spans 16 residues. Germline V gene data show CDR1 as KGHSH and CDR2 as LQKENI.

The chain joins TRBV27 to TRBJ1-2; 7 bases match TRBD1. The germline gives CDR1 MNHEY, CDR2 SMNVEV (reference sequence). The CDR3 loop spans 13 amino acids. J gave up 6 bases and V 3 bases, and 4 bases lay outside the gene matches. CDR3 amino acids: CASSFQTGNGYTF. CDR3 bases: TGTGCCAGCAGTTTCCAGACAGGGAATGGCTACACCTTC.

This sequence joins TRBV5-6 and TRBJ1-2; tentatively, D is TRBD1 (5 bases). This CDR3 has 14 residues. CDR1 and CDR2 from the germline V gene are SGHDT and YYEEEE. V was clipped by 4 bases and J by 1 base, with 11 bases between them. CDR3 nucleotide sequence: TGTGCCAGCAGCGGGAAGACAGTTAACTATGGCTACACCTTC. It translates to CASSGKTVNYGYTF.

The rearrangement joins TRBV7-9 to TRBJ2-2, with 9 positions matching TRBD1. V shed 6 bases and J 1 base; nucleotides not matched to a gene: 9. Looked up from germline, CDR1 is SEHNR and CDR2 is FQNEAQ (reference sequence). The CDR3 totals 17 residues. The CDR3 sequence: CASRPIPGQGNTGELFF. The CDR3 region has the DNA TGTGCCAGCAGACCCATTCCGGGACAGGGGAACACCGGGGAGCTGTTTTTT.

CDR3 coding DNA: TGTGCCAGCAGCCCCGCGAGGGACGTGGCAGATACGCAGTATTTT. Amino acids: CASSPARDVADTQYF. The chain has TRBV5-4 and TRBJ2-3; either TRBD1 or TRBD2 may fit D (5 bases each). The CDR3 sequence is 15 residues long. Per the germline V gene, CDR1 is SGHNT and CDR2 is YYREEE (reference sequence). The germline V and J ends were trimmed by 4 bases and 4 bases, with 16 bases remaining between them.

V and J are TRBV5-6 and TRBJ2-3; D not certain. The CDR3 is 13 residues long. Germline CDR1 SGHDT, CDR2 YYEEEE. Deletions cut 1 base from V and 4 bases from J, with 7 bases between. This CDR3 reads CASSLMGPDTQYF. For the CDR3, the DNA is TGTGCCAGCAGCTTGATGGGCCCAGATACGCAGTATTTT.

Concerning this clone: Additional DNA sequences in this sample encode the identical CDR3. The gene calls are TRBV5-1 and TRBJ2-1; possibly TRBD2 for D (5 bases). The germline V gene encodes CDR1 SGHRS and CDR2 YFSETQ. Trimming left V 1 base short and J 0 bases short, with 14 bases between. CDR3 length: 17 residues. In DNA, the CDR3 is TGCGCCAGCAGCTTGTTTTTGTTGGGGAGCTCCTACAATGAGCAGTTCTTC. Residues: CASSLFLLGSSYNEQFF.

The gene calls are TRBV14 and TRBJ2-7, with D maybe TRBD2 (5 bases). The germline V gene encodes CDR1 SGHDN and CDR2 FVKESK. This CDR3 spans 15 amino acids. The V and J ends lost 2 bases and 5 bases respectively, with 16 bases between them. The CDR3 DNA is TGTGCCAGCAGCCAATATCTCGGGATCGAGAACGAGCAGTACTTC. It specifies CASSQYLGIENEQYF.

A remark on this clone: Other DNA sequences within the sample encode an identical CDR3. The chain has TRBV5-1 and TRBJ2-1, with D tentatively TRBD1 (5 bases). The V end was cut by 0 bases, the J end by 6 bases, with 7 bases between. The CDR3 consists of 13 residues. The germline CDR1 and CDR2 sequences are SGHRS and YFSETQ. The CDR3 bases are TGCGCCAGCAGCTTGGGGGGCCGCAATGAGCAGTTCTTC. This gives the protein CASSLGGRNEQFF. The whole variable domain, filled in from reference TRBV5-1 and TRBJ2-1, reads KAGVTQTPRYLIKTRGQQVTLSCSPISGHRSVSWYQQTPGQGLQFLFEYFSETQRNKGNFPGRFSGRQFSNSRSEMNVSTLELGDSALYLCASSLGGRNEQFFGPGTRLTVL.

The sample holds a few counts of this clone. The chain has TRBV2 and TRBJ2-7; TRBD2 matches 11 bases. Germline V gene lookup returns CDR1 SNHLY and CDR2 FYNNEI. The CDR3 totals 14 residues. The ends lost 7 bases at V and 3 bases at J; junction bases unmatched: 5. The CDR3 bases are TGTGCCAGCACGAAGACTAGCGGGATCTACGAGCAGTACTTC. Encoded protein: CASTKTSGIYEQYF.

V gene TRBV18 combines with J gene TRBJ1-3; 9 bases match TRBD1. J lost 0 bases, V lost 5 bases, and 8 bases had no gene match. Per the germline V gene, CDR1 is KGHSH and CDR2 is LQKENI. This CDR3 is 17 amino acids long. The CDR3 loop reads CASSTAGTGFSGNTIYF. CDR3 in DNA: TGTGCCAGCTCAACGGCCGGGACAGGGTTCTCTGGAAACACCATATATTTT.

The J gene is TRBJ1-5, the V gene TRBV30; D is uncertain. CDR3 length: 14 amino acids. Germline V lookup: CDR1 GTSNPN, CDR2 SVGIG (reference sequence). V lost 0 bases and J 15 bases, leaving 21 bases between the germline ends. CDR3 region: CAWSVRTASPVLHF. The DNA for the CDR3 is TGTGCCTGGAGTGTACGAACAGCTTCTCCGGTACTGCATTTT.

This clone was recorded once. The rearrangement joins TRBV10-3 to TRBJ1-2, with D possibly being TRBD1 (6 bases). The germline gives CDR1 ENHRY, CDR2 SYGVKD. V shed 10 bases and J shed 7 bases, with 13 bases lying between them. CDR3 length: 11 residues. The CDR3 is CATFSRGGYTF. The CDR3 bases are TGTGCCACCTTTAGCAGGGGTGGCTACACCTTC.

The chain joins TRBV5-1 to TRBJ2-2, with a possible D match to TRBD1 (5 bases). This CDR3 is built from 16 residues. The germline V gene encodes CDR1 SGHRS and CDR2 YFSETQ. V was shortened by 0 bases and J by 1 base, with 10 bases between the two germline ends. The DNA of the CDR3 is TGCGCCAGCAGCTTGGTTTCAGGGATGAACACCGGGGAGCTGTTTTTT. This gives the protein CASSLVSGMNTGELFF.